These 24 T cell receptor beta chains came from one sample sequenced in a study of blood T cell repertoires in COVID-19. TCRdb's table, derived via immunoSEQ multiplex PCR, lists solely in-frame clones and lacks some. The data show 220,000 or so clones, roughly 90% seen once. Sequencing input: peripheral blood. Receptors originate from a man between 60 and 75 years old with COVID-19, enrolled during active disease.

This CDR3 reads CASSSGTVDLYGYTF. The CDR3 coding sequence is TGCGCCAGCAGTTCCGGGACAGTAGACCTCTATGGCTACACCTTC. The gene calls are TRBV5-1 and TRBJ1-2, with 7 positions matching TRBD1. The length of the CDR3 is 15 residues. Germline assignment: CDR1 SGHRS and CDR2 YFSETQ. The junction had 11 bases not matched to a gene; V was cut back by 5 bases and J by 4 bases.

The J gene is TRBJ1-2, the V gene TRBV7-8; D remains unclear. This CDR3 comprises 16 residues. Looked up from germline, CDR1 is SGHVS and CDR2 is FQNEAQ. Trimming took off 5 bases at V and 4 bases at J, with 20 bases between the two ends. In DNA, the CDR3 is TGTGCCAGCAGCACCTCAAACGGCCTTCGGGGCTATGGCTACACCTTC. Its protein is CASSTSNGLRGYGYTF.

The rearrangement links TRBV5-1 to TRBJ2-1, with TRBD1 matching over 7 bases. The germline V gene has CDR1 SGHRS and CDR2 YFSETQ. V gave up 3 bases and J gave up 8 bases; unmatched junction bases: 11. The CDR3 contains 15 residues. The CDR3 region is CASSSVGQGVDEQFF. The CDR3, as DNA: TGCGCCAGCAGCTCGGTCGGGCAGGGGGTCGATGAGCAGTTCTTC.

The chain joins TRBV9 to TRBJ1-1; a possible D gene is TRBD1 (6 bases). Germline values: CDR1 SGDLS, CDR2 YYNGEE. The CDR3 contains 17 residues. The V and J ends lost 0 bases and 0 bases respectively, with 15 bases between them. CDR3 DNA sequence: TGTGCCAGCAGCGTAGGTTTTCAGGGGCACATGAACACTGAAGCTTTCTTT. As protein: CASSVGFQGHMNTEAFF.

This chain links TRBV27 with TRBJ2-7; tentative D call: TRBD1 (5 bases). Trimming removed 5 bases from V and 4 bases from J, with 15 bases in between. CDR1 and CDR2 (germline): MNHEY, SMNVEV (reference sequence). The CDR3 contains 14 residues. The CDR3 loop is CASSPSGYPYEQYF. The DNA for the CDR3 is TGTGCCAGCAGTCCGTCAGGGTACCCGTACGAGCAGTACTTC.

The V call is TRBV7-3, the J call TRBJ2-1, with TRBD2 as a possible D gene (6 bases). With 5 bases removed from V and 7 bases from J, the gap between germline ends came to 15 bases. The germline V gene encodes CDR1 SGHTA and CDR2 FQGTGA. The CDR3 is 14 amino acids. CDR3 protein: CASSAGTGENEQFF. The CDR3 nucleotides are TGTGCCAGCAGCGCCGGCACGGGGGAAAATGAGCAGTTCTTC.

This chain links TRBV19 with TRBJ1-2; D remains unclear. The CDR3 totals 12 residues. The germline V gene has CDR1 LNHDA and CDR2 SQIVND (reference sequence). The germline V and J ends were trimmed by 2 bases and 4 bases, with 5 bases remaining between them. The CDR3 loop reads CASSILGYGYTF. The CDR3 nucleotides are TGTGCCAGTAGTATACTCGGCTATGGCTACACCTTC.

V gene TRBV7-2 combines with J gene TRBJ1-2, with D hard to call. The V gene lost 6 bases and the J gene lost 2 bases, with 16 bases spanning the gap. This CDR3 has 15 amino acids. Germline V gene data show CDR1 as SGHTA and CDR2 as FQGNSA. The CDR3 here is CASSFRRGANYGYTF. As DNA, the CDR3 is TGTGCCAGCAGTTTTAGGCGGGGTGCCAACTATGGCTACACCTTC.

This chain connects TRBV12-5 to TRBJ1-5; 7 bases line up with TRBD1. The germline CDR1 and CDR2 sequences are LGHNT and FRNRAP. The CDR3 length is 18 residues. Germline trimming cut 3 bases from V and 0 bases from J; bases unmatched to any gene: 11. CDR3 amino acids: CASGFITGAQYSNQPQHF. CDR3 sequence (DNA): TGTGCTAGTGGTTTCATAACAGGGGCCCAGTATAGCAATCAGCCCCAGCATTTT.

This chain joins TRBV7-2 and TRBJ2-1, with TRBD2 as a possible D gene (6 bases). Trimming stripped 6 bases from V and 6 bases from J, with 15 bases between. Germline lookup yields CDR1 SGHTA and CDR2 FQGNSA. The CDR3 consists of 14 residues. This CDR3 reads CASRPLRGGNEQFF. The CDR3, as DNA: TGTGCCAGCAGGCCCTTACGGGGAGGCAATGAGCAGTTCTTC. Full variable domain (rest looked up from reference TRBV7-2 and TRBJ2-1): GAGVSQSPSNKVTEKGKDVELRCDPISGHTALYWYRQSLGQGLEFLIYFQGNSAPDKSGLPSDRFSAERTGGSVSTLTIQRTQQEDSAVYLCASRPLRGGNEQFFGPGTRLTVL.

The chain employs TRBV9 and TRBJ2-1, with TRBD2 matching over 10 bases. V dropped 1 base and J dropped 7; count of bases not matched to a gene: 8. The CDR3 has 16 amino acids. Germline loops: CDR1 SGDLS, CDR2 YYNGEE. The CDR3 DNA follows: TGTGCCAGCAGCGTAACTAGCGGGGACGCTTGGAATGAGCAGTTCTTC. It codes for CASSVTSGDAWNEQFF.

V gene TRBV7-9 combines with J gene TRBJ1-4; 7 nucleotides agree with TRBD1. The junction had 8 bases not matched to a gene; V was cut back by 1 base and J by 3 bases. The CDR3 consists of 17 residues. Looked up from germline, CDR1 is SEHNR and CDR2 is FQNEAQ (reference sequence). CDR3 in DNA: TGTGCCAGCAGCTTAGGTGGCAGGGGGTTATCTAATGAAAAACTGTTTTTT. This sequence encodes CASSLGGRGLSNEKLFF.

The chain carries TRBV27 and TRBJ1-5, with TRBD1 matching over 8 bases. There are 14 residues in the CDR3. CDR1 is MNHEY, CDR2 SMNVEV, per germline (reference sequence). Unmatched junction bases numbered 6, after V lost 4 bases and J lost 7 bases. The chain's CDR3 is CASSSGQGNQPQHF. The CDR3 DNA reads TGTGCCAGCAGTTCCGGACAGGGAAACCAGCCCCAGCATTTT.

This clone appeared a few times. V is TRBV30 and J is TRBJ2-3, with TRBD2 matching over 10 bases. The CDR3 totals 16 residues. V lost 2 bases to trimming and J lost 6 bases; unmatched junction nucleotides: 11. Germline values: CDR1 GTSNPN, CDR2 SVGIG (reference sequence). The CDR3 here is CAWSYSSGGALDTQYF. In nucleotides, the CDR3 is TGTGCCTGGAGTTACTCTAGCGGGGGTGCTCTGGATACGCAGTATTTT.

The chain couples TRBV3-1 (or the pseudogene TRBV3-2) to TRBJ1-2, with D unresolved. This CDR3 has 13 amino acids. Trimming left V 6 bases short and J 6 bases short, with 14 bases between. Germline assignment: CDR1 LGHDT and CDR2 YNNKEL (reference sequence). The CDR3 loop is CASSPLGRDGYTF. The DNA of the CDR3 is TGTGCCAGCAGTCCCCTGGGGAGGGATGGCTACACCTTC.

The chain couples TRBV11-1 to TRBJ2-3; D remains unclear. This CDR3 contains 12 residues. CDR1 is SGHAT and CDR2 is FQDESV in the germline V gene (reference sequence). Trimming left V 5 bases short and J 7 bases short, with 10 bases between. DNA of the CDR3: TGTGCCAGCAGCCTCGTCGCGAATACGCAGTATTTT. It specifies CASSLVANTQYF.

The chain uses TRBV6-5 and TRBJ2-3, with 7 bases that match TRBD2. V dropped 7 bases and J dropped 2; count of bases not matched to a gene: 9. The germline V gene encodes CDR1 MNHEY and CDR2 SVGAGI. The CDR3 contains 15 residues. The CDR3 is CASTQGRGYTDTQYF. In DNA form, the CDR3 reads TGTGCCAGCACTCAAGGGAGGGGTTACACAGATACGCAGTATTTT.

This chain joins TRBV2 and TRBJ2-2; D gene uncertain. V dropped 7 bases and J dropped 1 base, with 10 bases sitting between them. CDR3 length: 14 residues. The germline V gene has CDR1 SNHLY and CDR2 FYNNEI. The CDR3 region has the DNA TGTGCCAGCACGGAGACGGAGAACACCGGGGAGCTGTTTTTT. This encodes CASTETENTGELFF.

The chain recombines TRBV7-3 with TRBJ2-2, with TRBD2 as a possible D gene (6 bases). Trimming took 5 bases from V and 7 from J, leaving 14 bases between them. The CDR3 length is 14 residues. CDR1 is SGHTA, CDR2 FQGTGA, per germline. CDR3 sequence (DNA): TGTGCCAGCAGCGGAGGGCCGAGGGGCGGGGAGCTGTTTTTT. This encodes CASSGGPRGGELFF.

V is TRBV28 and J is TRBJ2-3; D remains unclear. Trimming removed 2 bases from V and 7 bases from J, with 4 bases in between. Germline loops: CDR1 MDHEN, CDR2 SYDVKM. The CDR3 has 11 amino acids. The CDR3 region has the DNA TGTGCCAGCAGTTTAAGCTATACGCAGTATTTT. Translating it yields CASSLSYTQYF.

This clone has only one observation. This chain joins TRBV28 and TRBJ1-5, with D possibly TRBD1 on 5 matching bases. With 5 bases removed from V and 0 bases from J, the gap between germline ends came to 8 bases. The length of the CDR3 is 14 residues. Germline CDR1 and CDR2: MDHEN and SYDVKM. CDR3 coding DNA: TGTGCCAGCAGTCAGGACAATAGCAATCAGCCCCAGCATTTT. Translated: CASSQDNSNQPQHF.

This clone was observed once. The CDR3 region is CASASAGGSYGYTF. The CDR3 DNA sequence: TGTGCCAGCGCCTCGGCGGGGGGCAGCTATGGCTACACCTTC. This chain links TRBV28 with TRBJ1-2, with a possible D match to TRBD1 (6 bases). V was shortened by 8 bases and J by 4 bases, with 17 bases between the two germline ends. Germline V gene lookup returns CDR1 MDHEN and CDR2 SYDVKM. The CDR3 length is 14 residues.

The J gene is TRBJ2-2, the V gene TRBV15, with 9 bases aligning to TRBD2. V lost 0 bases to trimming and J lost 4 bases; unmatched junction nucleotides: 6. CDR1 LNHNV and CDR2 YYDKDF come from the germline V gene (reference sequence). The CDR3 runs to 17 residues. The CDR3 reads CATSREVAGGITGELFF. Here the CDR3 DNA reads TGTGCCACCAGCAGAGAGGTGGCGGGGGGGATCACCGGGGAGCTGTTTTTT.

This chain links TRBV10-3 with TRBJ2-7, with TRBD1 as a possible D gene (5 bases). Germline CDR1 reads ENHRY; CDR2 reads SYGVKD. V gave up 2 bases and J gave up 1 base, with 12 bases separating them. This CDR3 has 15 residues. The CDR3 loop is CAISEVDTRSYEQYF. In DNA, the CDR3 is TGTGCCATCAGTGAGGTGGACACTCGTTCCTACGAGCAGTACTTC.